This TCR beta chain was retrieved from a study of monozygotic twins with inflammatory bowel disease. Study-level findings and limits: No separation of different T cell subtypes was possible.

Two nested PCRs, run for approximately 17 and 9 cycles, were applied to TCRalpha and TCRbeta cDNA. TCRdb reanalyzed the 5' RACE reads, giving one entry per CDR3 protein sequence and no DNA. Seen in this sample are about 150,000 distinct CDR3 sequences; the ten most common clones hold over 1%. The CDR3 sequence is 12 residues long. CDR1 and CDR2 (germline): SGHRS, YFSETQ. Comment on this clonotype: The antigen is not known.

Source material: blood. The chain joins TRBV5-1 to TRBJ2-1; absent DNA, TCRdb's TRBD1 call cannot be checked. This TCR came from a human donor with ulcerative colitis or Crohn's disease, or a healthy co-twin of an affected twin (not recorded which). The CDR3 loop is CASSLQGSVQFF.